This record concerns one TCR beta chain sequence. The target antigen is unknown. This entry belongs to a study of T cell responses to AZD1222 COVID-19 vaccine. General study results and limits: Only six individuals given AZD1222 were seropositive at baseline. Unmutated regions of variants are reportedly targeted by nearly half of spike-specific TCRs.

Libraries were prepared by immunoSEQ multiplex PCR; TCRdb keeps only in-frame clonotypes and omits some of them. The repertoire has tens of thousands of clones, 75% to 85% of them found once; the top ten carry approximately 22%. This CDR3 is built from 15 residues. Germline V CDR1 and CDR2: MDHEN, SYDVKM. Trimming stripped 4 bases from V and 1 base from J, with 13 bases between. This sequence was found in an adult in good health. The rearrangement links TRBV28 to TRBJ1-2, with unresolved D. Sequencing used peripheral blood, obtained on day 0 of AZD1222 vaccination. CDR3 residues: CASSSVQLGNYGYTF. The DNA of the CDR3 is TGTGCCAGCAGTTCCGTTCAACTAGGTAACTATGGCTACACCTTC.